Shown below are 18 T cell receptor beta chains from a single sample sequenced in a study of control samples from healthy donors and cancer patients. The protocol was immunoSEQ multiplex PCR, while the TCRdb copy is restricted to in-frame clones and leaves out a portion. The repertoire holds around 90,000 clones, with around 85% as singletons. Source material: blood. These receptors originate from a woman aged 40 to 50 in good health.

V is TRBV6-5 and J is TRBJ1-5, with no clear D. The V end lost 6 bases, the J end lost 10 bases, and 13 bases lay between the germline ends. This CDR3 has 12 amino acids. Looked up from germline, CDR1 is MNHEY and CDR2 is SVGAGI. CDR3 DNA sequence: TGTGCCAGCAGCCTTCGGGTTCACCCCCAGCATTTT. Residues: CASSLRVHPQHF.

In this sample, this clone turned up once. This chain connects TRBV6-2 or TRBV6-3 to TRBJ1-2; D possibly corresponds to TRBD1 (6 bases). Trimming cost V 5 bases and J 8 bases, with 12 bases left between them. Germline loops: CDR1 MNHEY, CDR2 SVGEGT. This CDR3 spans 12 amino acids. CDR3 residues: CASSPDRIGYTF. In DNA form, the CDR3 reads TGTGCCAGCAGTCCCGACAGGATCGGCTACACCTTC.

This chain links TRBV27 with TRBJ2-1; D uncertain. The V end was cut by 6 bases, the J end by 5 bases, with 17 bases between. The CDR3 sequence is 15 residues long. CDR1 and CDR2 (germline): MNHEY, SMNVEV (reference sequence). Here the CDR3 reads CASRLNGPINNEQFF. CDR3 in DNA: TGTGCCAGCAGACTCAATGGGCCCATCAACAATGAGCAGTTCTTC.

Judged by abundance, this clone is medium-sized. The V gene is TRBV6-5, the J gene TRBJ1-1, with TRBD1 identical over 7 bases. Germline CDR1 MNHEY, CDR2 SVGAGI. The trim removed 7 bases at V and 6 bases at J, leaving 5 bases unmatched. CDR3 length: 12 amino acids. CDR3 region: CASTTGEPEAFF. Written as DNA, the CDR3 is TGTGCCAGCACAACAGGGGAGCCTGAAGCTTTCTTT.

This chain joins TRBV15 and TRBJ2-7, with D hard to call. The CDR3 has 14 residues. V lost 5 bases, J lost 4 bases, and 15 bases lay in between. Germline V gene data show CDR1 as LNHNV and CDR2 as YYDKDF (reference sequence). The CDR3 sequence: CATSGRQVQYEQYF. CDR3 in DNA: TGTGCCACCAGCGGACGCCAGGTTCAGTACGAGCAGTACTTC.

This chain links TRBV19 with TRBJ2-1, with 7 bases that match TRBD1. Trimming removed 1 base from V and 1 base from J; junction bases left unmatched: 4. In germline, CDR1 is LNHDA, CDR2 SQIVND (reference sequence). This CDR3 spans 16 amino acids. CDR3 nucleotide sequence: TGTGCCAGTAGTATAGGTGGCAGGGGGTCCTACAATGAGCAGTTCTTC. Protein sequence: CASSIGGRGSYNEQFF.

The CDR3 reads CAIGQVLFF. The CDR3 region has the DNA TGCGCCATCGGACAGGTACTGTTTTTT. The chain uses TRBV10-1 and TRBJ1-4; 7 bases match TRBD1. Germline trimming cut 10 bases from V and 13 bases from J; bases unmatched to any gene: 3. The germline V gene encodes CDR1 WNHNN and CDR2 SYGVQD (reference sequence). This CDR3 is 9 amino acids long.

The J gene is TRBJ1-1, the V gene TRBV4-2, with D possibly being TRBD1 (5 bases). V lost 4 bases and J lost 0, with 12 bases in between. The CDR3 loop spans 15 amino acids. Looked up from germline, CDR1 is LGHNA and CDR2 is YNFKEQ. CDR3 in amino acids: CASSPSPGLNTEAFF. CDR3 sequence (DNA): TGTGCCAGCAGCCCCTCCCCGGGACTGAACACTGAAGCTTTCTTT.

CDR3: CSVEWGQGVPGANVLTF. The CDR3 nucleotides read TGCAGCGTTGAATGGGGACAGGGAGTACCTGGGGCCAACGTCCTGACTTTC. The chain joins TRBV29-1 to TRBJ2-6; 9 nucleotides agree with TRBD1. J was trimmed by 2 bases and V by 2 bases; bases with no gene match: 7. There are 17 residues in the CDR3. Germline values: CDR1 SQVTM, CDR2 ANQGSEA. The full variable domain, in which reference TRBV29-1 and TRBJ2-6 provide the parts outside the CDR3, is SAVISQKPSRDICQRGTSLTIQCQVDSQVTMMFWYRQQPGQSLTLIATANQGSEATYESGFVIDKFPISRPNLTFSTLTVSNMSPEDSSIYLCSVEWGQGVPGANVLTFGAGSRLTVL.

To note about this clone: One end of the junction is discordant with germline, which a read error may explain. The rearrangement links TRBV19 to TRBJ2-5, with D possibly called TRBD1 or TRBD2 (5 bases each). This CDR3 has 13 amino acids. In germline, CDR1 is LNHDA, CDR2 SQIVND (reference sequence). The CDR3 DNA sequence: TGTACCAGTAGTATAACCTGGGGGGAGACCCAGTACTTC. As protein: CTSSITWGETQYF.

This CDR3 is CSASGLGQETQYF. The CDR3 nucleotides read TGCAGTGCTAGTGGACTGGGCCAAGAGACCCAGTACTTC. The rearrangement uses TRBV20-1 and TRBJ2-5, with D perhaps TRBD2 (5 bases). The germline gives CDR1 DFQATT, CDR2 SNEGSKA (reference sequence). V was shortened by 3 bases and J by 1 base, with 9 bases between the two germline ends. CDR3 length equals 13 residues.

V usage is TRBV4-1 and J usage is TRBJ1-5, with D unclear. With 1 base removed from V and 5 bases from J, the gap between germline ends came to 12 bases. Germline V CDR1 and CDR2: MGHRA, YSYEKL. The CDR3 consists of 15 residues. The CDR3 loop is CASSQVALPYQPQHF. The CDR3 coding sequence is TGCGCCAGCAGCCAAGTTGCATTACCTTATCAGCCCCAGCATTTT.

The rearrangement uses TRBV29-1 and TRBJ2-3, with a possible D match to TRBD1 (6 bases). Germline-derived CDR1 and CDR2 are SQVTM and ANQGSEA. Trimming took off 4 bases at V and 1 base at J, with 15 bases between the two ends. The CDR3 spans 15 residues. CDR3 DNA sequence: TGCAGCGTTGCCCCAGGGGTGGAGGGCACAGATACGCAGTATTTT. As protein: CSVAPGVEGTDTQYF.

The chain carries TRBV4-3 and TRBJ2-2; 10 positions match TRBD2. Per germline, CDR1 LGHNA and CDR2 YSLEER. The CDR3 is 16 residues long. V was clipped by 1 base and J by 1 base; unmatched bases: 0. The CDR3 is CASSQGLAGNTGELFF. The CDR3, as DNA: TGCGCCAGCAGCCAAGGACTAGCGGGGAACACCGGGGAGCTGTTTTTT.

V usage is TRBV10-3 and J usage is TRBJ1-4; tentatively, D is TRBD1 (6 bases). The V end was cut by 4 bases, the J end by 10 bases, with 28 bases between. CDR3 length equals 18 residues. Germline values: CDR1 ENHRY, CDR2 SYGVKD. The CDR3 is CAISGPPGELQGRGKLFF. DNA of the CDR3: TGTGCCATCAGTGGCCCCCCTGGTGAATTGCAGGGGCGAGGAAAACTGTTTTTT.

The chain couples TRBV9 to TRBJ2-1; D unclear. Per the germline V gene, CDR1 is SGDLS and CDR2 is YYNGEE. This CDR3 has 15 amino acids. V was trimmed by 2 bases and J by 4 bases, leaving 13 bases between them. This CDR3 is CASSVGTDFYNEQFF. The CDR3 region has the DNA TGTGCCAGCAGCGTGGGTACAGACTTTTACAATGAGCAGTTCTTC.

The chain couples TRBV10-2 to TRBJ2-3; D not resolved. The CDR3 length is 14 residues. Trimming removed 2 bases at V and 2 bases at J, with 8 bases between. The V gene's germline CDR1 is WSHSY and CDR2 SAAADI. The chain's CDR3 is CASSEGRTTDTQYF. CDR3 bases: TGCGCCAGCAGTGAGGGCAGAACCACAGATACGCAGTATTTT.

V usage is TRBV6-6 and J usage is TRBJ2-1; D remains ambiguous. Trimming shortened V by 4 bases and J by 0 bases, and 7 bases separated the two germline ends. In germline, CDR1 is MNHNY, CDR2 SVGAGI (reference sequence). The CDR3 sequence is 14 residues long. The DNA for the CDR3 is TGTGCCAGCAGTTCCTCAGGCTCCTACAATGAGCAGTTCTTC. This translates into CASSSSGSYNEQFF.